Listed below are T cell receptor beta chains from one sample, sequenced in a study of CD8+ T cells in alopecia areata. Data came from immunoSEQ multiplex PCR; TCRdb stores just in-frame clones and leaves some out. The table lists roughly 280,000 clones, over 45% of them singletons. Sample: CD4+ T cells sorted from blood, taken at approximately week 51, from a patient treated with tofacitinib. Receptors originate from a human donor with alopecia areata. CDR3s include the opening cysteine and the closing phenylalanine or tryptophan. Each record gives: J gene, V gene, D gene, CDR3 protein. The D gene is left open where the match is weak.

j_gene: TRBJ2-5
v_gene: TRBV6-5
d_gene: -
CDR3aa: CASSSLGGAETQYF

j_gene: TRBJ2-5
v_gene: TRBV7-6
d_gene: -
CDR3aa: CASSFLESETQYF

j_gene: TRBJ2-7
v_gene: TRBV5-6
d_gene: TRBD2
CDR3aa: CASSSLSGLDEQYF

j_gene: TRBJ2-4
v_gene: TRBV4-3
d_gene: -
CDR3aa: CASSLGPSQNIQYF

j_gene: TRBJ1-2
v_gene: TRBV29-1
d_gene: -
CDR3aa: CSVQTGGHYGYTF

j_gene: TRBJ2-7
v_gene: TRBV2
d_gene: TRBD2
CDR3aa: CASSGGTSVEQYF

j_gene: TRBJ1-2
v_gene: TRBV7-9
d_gene: -
CDR3aa: CASSLEQNYGYTF

j_gene: TRBJ2-2
v_gene: TRBV7-2
d_gene: TRBD2
CDR3aa: CASSPQAGLAGGTGELFF

j_gene: TRBJ2-3
v_gene: TRBV7-2
d_gene: TRBD2
CDR3aa: CASSRRLAGGTDTQYF

j_gene: TRBJ1-1
v_gene: TRBV20-1
d_gene: -
CDR3aa: CSARVTTEAFF

j_gene: TRBJ2-7
v_gene: TRBV5-6
d_gene: TRBD2
CDR3aa: CASSGGSGDYYEQYF

j_gene: TRBJ2-1
v_gene: TRBV10-3
d_gene: -
CDR3aa: CAISESGGLEQFF